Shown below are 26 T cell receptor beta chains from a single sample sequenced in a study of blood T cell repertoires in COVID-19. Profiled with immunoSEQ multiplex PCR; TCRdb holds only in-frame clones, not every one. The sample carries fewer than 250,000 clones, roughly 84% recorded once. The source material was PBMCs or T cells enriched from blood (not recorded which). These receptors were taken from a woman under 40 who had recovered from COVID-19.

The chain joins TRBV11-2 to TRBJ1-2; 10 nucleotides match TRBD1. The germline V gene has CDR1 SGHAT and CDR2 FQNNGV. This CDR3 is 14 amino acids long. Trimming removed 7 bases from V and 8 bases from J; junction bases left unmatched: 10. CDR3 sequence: CASTLGDRGWGYTF. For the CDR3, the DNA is TGTGCCAGCACTCTAGGGGACAGGGGCTGGGGCTACACCTTC.

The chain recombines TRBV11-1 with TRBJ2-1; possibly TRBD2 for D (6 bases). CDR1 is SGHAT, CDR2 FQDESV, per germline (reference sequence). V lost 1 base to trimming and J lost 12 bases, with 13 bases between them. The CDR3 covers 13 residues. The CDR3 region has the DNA TGTGCCAGCAGCTTAGGGACGCCCGGGGGGCAGTTCTTC. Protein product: CASSLGTPGGQFF.

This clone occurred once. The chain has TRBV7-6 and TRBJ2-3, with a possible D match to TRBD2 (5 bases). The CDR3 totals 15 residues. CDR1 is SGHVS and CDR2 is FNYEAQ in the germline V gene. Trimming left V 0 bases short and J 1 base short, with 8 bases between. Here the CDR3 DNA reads TGTGCCAGCAGCTTAGCGGACGGGGGCACAGATACGCAGTATTTT. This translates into CASSLADGGTDTQYF.

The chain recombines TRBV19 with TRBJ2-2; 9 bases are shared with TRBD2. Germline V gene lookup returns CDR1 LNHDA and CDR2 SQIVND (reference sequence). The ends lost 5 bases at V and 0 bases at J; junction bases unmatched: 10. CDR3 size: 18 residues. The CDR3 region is CASSLKGTSSSNTGELFF. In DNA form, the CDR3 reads TGTGCCAGTAGTCTAAAAGGGACTAGCAGTTCGAACACCGGGGAGCTGTTTTTT.

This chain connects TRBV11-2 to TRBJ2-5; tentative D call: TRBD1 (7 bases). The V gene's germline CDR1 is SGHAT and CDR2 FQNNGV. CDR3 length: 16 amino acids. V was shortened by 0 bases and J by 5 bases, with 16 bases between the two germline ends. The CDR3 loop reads CASSLDSGRGVETQYF. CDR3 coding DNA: TGTGCCAGCAGCTTAGATTCGGGCAGGGGGGTGGAGACCCAGTACTTC.

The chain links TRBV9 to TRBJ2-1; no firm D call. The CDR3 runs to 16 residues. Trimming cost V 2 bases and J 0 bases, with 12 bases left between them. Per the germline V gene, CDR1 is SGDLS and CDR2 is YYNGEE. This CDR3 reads CASSVSFTGSYNEQFF. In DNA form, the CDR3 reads TGTGCCAGCAGCGTCTCGTTTACGGGCTCCTACAATGAGCAGTTCTTC. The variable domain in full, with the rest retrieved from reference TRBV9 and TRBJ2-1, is DSGVTQTPKHLITATGQRVTLRCSPRSGDLSVYWYQQSLDQGLQFLIQYYNGEERAKGNILERFSAQQFPDLHSELNLSSLELGDSALYFCASSVSFTGSYNEQFFGPGTRLTVL.

The chain's CDR3 is CASSPRGGVGETQYF. In DNA, the CDR3 is TGTGCCAGCAGTCCAAGGGGAGGGGTAGGAGAGACCCAGTACTTC. The genes are TRBV28 and TRBJ2-5; 7 bases fit TRBD2. Germline CDR1 and CDR2: MDHEN and SYDVKM. The CDR3 has 15 amino acids. Trimming removed 5 bases from V and 4 bases from J; junction bases left unmatched: 10.

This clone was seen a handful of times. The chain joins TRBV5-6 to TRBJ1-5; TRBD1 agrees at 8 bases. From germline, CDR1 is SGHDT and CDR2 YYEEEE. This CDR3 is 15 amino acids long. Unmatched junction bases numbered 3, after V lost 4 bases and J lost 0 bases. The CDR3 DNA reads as TGTGCCAGCAGCCCTCAGGGGGCTAGCAATCAGCCCCAGCATTTT. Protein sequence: CASSPQGASNQPQHF.

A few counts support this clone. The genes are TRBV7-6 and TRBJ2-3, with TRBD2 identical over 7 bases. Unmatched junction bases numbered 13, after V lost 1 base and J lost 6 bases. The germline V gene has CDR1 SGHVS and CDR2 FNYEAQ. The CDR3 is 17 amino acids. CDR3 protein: CASSLGAGPAGTDTQYF. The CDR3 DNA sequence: TGTGCCAGCAGCTTAGGGGCAGGTCCAGCGGGGACGGATACGCAGTATTTT. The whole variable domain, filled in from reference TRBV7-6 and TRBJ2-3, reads GAGVSQSPRYKVTKRGQDVALRCDPISGHVSLYWYRQALGQGPEFLTYFNYEAQQDKSGLPNDRFSAERPEGSISTLTIQRTEQRDSAMYRCASSLGAGPAGTDTQYFGPGTRLTVL.

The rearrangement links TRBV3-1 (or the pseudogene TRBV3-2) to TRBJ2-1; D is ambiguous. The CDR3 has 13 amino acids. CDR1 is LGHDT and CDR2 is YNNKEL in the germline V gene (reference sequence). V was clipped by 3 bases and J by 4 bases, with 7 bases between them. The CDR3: CASSHPLYNEQFF. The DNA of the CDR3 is TGTGCCAGCAGCCATCCCTTGTACAATGAGCAGTTCTTC.

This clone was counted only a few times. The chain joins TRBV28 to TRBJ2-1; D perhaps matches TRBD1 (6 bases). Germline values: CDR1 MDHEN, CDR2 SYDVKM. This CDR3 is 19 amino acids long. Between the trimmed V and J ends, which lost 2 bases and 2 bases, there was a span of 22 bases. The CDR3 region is CASSLVLGTPDKTYNEQFF. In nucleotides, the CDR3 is TGTGCCAGCAGTTTAGTACTCGGGACACCCGACAAAACCTACAATGAGCAGTTCTTC. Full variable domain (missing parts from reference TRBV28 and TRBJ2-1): DVKVTQSSRYLVKRTGEKVFLECVQDMDHENMFWYRQDPGLGLRLIYFSYDVKMKEKGDIPEGYSVSREKKERFSLILESASTNQTSMYLCASSLVLGTPDKTYNEQFFGPGTRLTVL.

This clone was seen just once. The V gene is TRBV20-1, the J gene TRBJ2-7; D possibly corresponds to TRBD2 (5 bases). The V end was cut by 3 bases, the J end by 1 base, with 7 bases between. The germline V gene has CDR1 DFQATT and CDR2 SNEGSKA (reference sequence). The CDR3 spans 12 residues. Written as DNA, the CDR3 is TGCAGTGCTAGTCGAGGGTCCTACGAGCAGTACGTC. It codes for CSASRGSYEQYV.

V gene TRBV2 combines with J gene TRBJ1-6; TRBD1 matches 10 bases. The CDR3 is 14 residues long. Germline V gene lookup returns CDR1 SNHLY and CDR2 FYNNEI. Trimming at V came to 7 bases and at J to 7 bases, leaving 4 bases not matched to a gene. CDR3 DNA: TGTGCCAGCATGAGGGGACAGGGGAATTCACCCCTCCACTTT. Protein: CASMRGQGNSPLHF.

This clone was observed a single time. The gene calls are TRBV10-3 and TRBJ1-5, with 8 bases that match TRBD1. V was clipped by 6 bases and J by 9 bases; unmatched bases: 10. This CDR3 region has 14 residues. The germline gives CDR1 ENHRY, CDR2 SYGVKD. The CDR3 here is CAIRTGGSNSPQHF. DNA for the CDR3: TGTGCCATCAGAACAGGGGGTTCTAATTCGCCCCAGCATTTT.

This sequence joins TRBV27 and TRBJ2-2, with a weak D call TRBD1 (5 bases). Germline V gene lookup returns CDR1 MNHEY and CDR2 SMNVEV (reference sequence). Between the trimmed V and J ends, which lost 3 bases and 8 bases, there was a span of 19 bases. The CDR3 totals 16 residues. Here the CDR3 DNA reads TGTGCCAGCAGTTTTCCTCAGGGCGAGGTAATAGGGGAGCTGTTTTTT. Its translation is CASSFPQGEVIGELFF.

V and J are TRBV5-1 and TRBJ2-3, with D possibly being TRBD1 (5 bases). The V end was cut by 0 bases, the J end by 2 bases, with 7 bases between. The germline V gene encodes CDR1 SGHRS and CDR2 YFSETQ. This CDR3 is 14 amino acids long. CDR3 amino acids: CASSLGQTTDTQYF. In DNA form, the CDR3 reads TGCGCCAGCAGCTTGGGACAGACCACAGATACGCAGTATTTT.

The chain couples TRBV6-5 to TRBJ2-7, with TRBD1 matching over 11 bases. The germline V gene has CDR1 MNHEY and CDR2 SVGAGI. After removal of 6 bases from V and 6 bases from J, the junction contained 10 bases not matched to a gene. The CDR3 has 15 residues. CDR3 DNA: TGTGCCAGCAGCTCGGACAGGGGGCCCGTCCGCGAGCAGTACTTC. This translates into CASSSDRGPVREQYF.

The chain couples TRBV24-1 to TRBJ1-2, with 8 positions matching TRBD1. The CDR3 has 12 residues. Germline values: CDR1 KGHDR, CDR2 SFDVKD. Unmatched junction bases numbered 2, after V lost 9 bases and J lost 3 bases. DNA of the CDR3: TGTGCCACCGGGACAGGAGACTATGGCTACACCTTC. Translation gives CATGTGDYGYTF.

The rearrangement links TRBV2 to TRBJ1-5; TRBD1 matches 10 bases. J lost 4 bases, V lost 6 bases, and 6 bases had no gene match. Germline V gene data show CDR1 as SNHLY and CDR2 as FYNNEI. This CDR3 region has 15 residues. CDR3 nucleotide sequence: TGTGCCAGCAGGTATGGGACAGGGGATAATCAGCCCCAGCATTTT. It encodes CASRYGTGDNQPQHF.

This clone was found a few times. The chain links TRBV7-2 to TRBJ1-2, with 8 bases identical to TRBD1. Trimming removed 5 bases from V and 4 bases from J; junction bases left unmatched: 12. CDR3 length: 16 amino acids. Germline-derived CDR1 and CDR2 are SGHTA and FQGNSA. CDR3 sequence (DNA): TGTGCCAGCAGCCCCGGACAGGGAATGGATATCTATGGCTACACCTTC. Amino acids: CASSPGQGMDIYGYTF.

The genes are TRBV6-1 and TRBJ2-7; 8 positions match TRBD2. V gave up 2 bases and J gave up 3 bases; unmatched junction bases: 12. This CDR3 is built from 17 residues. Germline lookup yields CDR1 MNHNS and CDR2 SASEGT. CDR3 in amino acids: CASSEPPVAGGGYEQYF. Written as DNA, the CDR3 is TGTGCCAGCAGTGAACCCCCGGTGGCGGGAGGAGGCTACGAGCAGTACTTC.

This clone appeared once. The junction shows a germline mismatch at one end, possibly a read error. The CDR3 DNA reads as TGTGCTAGCAGCTCGAGGACAGGGGGGCGCAATCAGCCCCAGCATTTT. Translation: CASSSRTGGRNQPQHF. The chain combines TRBV7-7 with TRBJ1-5; 10 nucleotides match TRBD1. The CDR3 runs 16 residues. Germline loops: CDR1 SSHAT, CDR2 FNYEAQ (reference sequence).

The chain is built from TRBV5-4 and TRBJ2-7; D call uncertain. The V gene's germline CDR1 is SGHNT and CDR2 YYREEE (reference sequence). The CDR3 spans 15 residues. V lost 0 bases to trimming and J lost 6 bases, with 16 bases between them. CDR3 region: CASSLEATLSLEQYF. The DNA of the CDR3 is TGTGCCAGCAGCTTGGAAGCGACCCTCTCTCTCGAGCAGTACTTC.

CDR3 sequence: CAWRGKQGRQPQHF. The CDR3 region has the DNA TGTGCCTGGAGGGGTAAACAGGGACGTCAGCCCCAGCATTTT. The V call is TRBV30, the J call TRBJ1-5; tentatively, D is TRBD1 (6 bases). Germline-derived CDR1 and CDR2 are GTSNPN and SVGIG (reference sequence). CDR3 size: 14 residues. V was cut by 3 bases and J by 6 bases, with 15 bases left in between.

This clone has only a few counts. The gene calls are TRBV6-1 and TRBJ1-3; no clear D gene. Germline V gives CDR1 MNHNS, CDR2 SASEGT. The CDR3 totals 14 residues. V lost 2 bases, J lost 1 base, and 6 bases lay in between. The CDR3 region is CASSELGSGNTIYF. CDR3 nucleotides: TGTGCCAGCAGTGAACTCGGGTCTGGAAACACCATATATTTT.

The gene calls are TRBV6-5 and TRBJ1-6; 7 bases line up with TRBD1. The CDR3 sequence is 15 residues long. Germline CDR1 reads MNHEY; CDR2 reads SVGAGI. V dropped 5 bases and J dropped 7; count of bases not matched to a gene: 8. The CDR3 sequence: CASSRDSRPNSPLHF. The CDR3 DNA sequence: TGTGCCAGCAGTAGGGACAGTCGACCCAATTCACCCCTCCACTTT.